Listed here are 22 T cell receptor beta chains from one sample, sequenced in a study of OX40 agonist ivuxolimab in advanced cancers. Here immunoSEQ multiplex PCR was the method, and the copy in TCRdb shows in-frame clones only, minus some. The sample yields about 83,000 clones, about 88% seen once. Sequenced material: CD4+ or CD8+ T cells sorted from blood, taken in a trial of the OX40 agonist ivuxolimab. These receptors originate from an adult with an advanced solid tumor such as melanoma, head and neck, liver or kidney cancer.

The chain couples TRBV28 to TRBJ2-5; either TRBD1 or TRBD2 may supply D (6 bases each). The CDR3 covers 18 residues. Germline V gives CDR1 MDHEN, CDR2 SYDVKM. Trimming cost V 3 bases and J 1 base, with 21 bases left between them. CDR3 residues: CASSFSTGWRGSQETQYF. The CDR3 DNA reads TGTGCCAGCAGTTTCTCAACGGGGTGGAGGGGGAGCCAAGAGACCCAGTACTTC.

The CDR3 region is CASSPIAGGPKYEQYF. The CDR3 coding sequence is TGTGCCAGCAGCCCAATAGCGGGGGGGCCTAAGTACGAGCAGTACTTC. The J gene is TRBJ2-7, the V gene TRBV11-2, with 11 positions matching TRBD2. The germline CDR1 and CDR2 sequences are SGHAT and FQNNGV. The CDR3 contains 16 residues. V trimming: 5 bases; J trimming: 4 bases; junction bases outside the gene matches: 10.

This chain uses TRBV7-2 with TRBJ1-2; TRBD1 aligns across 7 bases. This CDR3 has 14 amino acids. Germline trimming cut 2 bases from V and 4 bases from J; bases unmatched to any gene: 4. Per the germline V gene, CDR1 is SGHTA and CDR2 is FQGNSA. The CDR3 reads CASSLQGGGYGYTF. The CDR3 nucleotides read TGTGCCAGCAGCTTACAGGGGGGCGGCTATGGCTACACCTTC.

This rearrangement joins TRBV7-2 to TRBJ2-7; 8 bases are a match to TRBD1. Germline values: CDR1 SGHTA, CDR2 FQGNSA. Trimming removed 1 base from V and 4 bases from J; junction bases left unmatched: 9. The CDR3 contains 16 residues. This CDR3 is CASSLVGQGARYEQYF. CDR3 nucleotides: TGTGCCAGCAGCTTAGTCGGGCAGGGGGCGCGGTACGAGCAGTACTTC.

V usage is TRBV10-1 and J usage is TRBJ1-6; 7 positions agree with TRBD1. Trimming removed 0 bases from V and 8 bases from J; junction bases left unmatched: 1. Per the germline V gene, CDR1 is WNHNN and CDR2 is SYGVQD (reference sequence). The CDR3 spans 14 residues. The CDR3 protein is CASSESGQHSPLHF. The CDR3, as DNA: TGCGCCAGCAGTGAGTCGGGACAGCATTCACCCCTCCACTTT.

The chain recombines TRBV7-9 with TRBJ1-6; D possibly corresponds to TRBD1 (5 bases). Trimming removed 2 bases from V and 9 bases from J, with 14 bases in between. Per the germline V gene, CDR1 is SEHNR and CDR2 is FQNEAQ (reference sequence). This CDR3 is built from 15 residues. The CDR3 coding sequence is TGTGCCAGCAGCTTAAATAATCAGGGAACTTCACCCCTCCACTTT. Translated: CASSLNNQGTSPLHF.

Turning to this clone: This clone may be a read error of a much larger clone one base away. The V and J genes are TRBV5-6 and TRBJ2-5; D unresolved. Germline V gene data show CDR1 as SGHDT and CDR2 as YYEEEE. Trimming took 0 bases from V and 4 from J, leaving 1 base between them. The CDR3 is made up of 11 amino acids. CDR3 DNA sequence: TGTGCCAGCAGCTTGGCAGAGACCCAGTACTTC. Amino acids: CASSLAETQYF.

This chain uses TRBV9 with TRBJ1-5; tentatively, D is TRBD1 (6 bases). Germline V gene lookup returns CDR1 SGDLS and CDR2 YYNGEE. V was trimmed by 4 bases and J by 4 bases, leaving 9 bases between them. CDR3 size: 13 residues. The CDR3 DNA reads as TGTGCCAGCAGCCGAGGGGGGAATCAGCCCCAGCATTTT. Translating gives CASSRGGNQPQHF. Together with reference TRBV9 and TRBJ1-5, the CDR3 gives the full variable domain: DSGVTQTPKHLITATGQRVTLRCSPRSGDLSVYWYQQSLDQGLQFLIQYYNGEERAKGNILERFSAQQFPDLHSELNLSSLELGDSALYFCASSRGGNQPQHFGDGTRLSIL.

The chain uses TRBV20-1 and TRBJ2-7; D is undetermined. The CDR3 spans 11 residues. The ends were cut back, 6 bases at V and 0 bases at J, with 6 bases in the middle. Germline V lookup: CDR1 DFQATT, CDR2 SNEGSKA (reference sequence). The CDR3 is CSAVFSYEQYF. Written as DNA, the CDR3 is TGCAGTGCAGTCTTCTCCTACGAGCAGTACTTC.

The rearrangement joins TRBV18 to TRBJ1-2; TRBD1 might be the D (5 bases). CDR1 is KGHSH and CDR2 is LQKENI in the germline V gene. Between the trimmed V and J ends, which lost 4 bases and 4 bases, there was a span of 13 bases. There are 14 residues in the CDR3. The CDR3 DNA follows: TGTGCCAGCTCACGTTCGAGGGGCGGCTATGGCTACACCTTC. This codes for CASSRSRGGYGYTF.

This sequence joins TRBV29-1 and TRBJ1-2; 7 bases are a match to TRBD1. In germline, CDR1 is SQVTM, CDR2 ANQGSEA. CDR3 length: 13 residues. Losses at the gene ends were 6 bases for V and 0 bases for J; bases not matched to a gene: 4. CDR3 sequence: CSVGQDPNYGYTF. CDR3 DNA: TGCAGCGTCGGACAGGATCCTAACTATGGCTACACCTTC.

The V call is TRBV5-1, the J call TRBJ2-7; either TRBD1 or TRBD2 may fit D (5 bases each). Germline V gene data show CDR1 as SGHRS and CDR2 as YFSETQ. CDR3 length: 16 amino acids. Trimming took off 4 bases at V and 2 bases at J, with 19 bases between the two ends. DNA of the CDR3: TGCGCCAGCAGCCCCGTGTCGGACGGGGCTCCCTACGAGCAGTACTTC. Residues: CASSPVSDGAPYEQYF. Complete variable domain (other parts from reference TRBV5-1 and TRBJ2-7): KAGVTQTPRYLIKTRGQQVTLSCSPISGHRSVSWYQQTPGQGLQFLFEYFSETQRNKGNFPGRFSGRQFSNSRSEMNVSTLELGDSALYLCASSPVSDGAPYEQYFGPGTRLTVT.

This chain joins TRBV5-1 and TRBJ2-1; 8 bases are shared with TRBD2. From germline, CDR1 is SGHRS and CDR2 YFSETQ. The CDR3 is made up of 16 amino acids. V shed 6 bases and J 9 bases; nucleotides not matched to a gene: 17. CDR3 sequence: CASKPLTGGGQVEQFF. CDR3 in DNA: TGCGCCAGCAAGCCCCTTACCGGGGGGGGCCAAGTTGAGCAGTTCTTC.

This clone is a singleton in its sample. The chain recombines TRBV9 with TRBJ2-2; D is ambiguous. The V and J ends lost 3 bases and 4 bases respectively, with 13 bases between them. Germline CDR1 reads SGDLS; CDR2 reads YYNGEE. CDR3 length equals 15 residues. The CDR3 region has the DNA TGTGCCAGCAGCGCTTTTGGATTATCCACCGGGGAGCTGTTTTTT. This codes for CASSAFGLSTGELFF.

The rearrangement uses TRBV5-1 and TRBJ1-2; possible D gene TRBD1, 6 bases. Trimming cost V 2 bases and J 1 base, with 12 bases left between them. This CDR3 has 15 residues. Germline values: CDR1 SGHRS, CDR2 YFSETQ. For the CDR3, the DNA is TGCGCCAGCAGCTTACTGGACAGCATTAACTATGGCTACACCTTC. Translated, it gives CASSLLDSINYGYTF.

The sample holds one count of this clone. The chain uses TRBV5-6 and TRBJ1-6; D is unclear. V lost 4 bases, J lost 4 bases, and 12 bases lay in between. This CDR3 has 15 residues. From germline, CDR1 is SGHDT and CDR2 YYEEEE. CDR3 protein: CASSKDGIYNSPLHF. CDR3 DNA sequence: TGTGCCAGCAGCAAGGATGGGATTTATAATTCACCCCTCCACTTT.

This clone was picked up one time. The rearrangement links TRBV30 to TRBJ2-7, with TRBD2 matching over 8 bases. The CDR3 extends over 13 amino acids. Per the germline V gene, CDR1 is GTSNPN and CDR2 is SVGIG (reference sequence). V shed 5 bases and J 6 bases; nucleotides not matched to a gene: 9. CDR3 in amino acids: CAWEGGRTGEQYF. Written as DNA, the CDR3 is TGTGCCTGGGAAGGCGGGAGGACCGGCGAGCAGTACTTC. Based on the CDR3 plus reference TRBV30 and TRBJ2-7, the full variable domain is SQTIHQWPATLVQPVGSPLSLECTVEGTSNPNLYWYRQAAGRGLQLLFYSVGIGQISSEVPQNLSASRPQDRQFILSSKKLLLSDSGFYLCAWEGGRTGEQYFGPGTRLTVT.

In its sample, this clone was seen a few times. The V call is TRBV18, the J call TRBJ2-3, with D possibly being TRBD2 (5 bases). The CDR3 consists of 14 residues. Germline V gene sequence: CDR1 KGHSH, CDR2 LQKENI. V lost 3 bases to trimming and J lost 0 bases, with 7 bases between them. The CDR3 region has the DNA TGTGCCAGCTCACCTGGCGGGAGCACAGATACGCAGTATTTT. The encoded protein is CASSPGGSTDTQYF. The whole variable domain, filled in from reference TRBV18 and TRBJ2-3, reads NAGVMQNPRHLVRRRGQEARLRCSPMKGHSHVYWYRQLPEEGLKFMVYLQKENIIDESGMPKERFSAEFPKEGPSILRIQQVVRGDSAAYFCASSPGGSTDTQYFGPGTRLTVL.

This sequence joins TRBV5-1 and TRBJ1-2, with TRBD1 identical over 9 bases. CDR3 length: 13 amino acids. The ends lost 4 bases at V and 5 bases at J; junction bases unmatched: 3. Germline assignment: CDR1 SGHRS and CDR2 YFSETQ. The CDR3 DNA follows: TGCGCCAGCAGCATCGGGACAGGGTATGGCTACACCTTC. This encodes CASSIGTGYGYTF.

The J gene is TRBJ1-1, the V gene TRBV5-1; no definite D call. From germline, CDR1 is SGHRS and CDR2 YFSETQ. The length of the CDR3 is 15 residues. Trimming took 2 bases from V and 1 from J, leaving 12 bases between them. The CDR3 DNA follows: TGCGCCAGCAGCTTCGATGGACCCTCGAACACTGAAGCTTTCTTT. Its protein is CASSFDGPSNTEAFF.

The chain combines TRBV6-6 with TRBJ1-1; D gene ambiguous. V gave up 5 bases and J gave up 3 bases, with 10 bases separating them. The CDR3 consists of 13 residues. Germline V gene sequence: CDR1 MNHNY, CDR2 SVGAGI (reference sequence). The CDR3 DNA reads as TGTGCCAGCAGTGAGATCCGGGACACTGAAGCTTTCTTT. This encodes CASSEIRDTEAFF.

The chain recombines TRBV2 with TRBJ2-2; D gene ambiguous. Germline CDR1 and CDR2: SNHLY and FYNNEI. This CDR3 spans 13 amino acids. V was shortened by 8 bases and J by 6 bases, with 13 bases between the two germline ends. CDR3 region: CASQRLWAGELFF. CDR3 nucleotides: TGTGCCAGCCAGCGCCTGTGGGCCGGGGAGCTGTTTTTT.